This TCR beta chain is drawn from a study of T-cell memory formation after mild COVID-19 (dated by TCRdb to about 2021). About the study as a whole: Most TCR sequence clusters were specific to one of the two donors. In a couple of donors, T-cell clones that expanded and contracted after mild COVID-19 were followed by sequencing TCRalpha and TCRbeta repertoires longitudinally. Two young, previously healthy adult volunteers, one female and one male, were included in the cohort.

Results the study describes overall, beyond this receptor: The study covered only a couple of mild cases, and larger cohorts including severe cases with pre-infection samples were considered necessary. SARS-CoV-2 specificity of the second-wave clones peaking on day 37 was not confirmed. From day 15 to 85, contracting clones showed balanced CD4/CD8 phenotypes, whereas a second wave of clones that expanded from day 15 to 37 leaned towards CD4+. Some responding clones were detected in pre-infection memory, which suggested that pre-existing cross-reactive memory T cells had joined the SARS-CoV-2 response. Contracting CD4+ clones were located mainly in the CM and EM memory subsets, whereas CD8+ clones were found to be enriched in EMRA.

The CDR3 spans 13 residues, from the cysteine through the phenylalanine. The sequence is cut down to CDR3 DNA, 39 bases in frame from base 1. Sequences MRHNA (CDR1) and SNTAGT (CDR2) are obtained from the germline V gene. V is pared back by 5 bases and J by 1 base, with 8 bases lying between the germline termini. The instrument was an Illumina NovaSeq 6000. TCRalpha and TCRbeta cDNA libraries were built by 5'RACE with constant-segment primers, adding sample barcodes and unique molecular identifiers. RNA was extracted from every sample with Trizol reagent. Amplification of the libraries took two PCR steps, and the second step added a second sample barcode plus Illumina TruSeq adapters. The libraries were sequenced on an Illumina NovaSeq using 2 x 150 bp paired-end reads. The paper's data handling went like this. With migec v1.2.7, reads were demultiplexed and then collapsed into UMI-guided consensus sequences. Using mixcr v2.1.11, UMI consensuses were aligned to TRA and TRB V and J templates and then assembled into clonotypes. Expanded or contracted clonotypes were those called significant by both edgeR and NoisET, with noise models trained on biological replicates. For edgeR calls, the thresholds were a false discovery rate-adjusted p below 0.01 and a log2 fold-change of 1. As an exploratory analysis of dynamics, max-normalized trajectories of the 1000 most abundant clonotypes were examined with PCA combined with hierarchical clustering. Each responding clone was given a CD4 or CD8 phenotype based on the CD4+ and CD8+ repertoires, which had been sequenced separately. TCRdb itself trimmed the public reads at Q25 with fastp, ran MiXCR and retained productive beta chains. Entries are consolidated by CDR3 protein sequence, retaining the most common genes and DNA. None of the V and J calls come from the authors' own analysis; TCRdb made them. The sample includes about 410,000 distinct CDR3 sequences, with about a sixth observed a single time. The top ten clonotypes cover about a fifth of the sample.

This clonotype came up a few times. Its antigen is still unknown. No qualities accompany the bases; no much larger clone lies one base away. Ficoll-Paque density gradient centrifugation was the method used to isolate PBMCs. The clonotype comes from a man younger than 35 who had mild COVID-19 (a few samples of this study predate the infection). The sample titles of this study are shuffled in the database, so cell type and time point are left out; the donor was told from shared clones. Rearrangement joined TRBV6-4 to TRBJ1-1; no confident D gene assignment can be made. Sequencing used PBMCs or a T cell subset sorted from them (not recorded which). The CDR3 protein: CASSMEENTEAFF. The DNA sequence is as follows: TGTGCCAGCAGTATGGAGGAGAACACTGAAGCTTTCTTT.